A selection of T cell receptor beta chains follows, all from one sample in a study of chemoradiotherapy in HPV16-positive cancers. Sequencing used immunoSEQ multiplex PCR; TCRdb keeps in-frame clones, though not all of them. The sample lists about 12,000 clones, roughly 78% seen once, with more than 7.5% in the top ten. This material was acquired from a patient who underwent chemoradiotherapy. These receptors were obtained from a human donor with HPV-associated anogenital cancer. The CDR3 runs from the conserved cysteine through the conserved F or W. The D gene is left open where the match is weak. The size entry is marked missing in some rows and otherwise reads once, few, many or a size class.

CASSPRPVNFDTQYF TGTGCCAGCTCACCACGGCCTGTCAATTTCGATACGCAGTATTTT TRBJ2-3 NA NA TRBV18
CASSDPGTGELFF TGCGCCAGCAGTGATCCCGGGACCGGGGAGCTGTTTTTT TRBJ2-2 NA NA TRBV10-1
CASSMLPNEQFF TGTGCCAGTAGTATGTTACCCAATGAGCAGTTCTTC TRBJ2-1 NA NA TRBV19
CASSFFGQNYGYTF TGTGCCAGCAGCTTCTTTGGACAGAACTATGGCTACACCTTC TRBJ1-2 NA NA TRBV7-2
CASSFRRGMDEQYF TGTGCCAGCAGTTTTAGGCGGGGGATGGACGAGCAGTACTTC TRBJ2-7 TRBD2 few TRBV28
CASSLYLGGTPPWETQYF TGTGCCAGCAGTTTATATCTCGGAGGGACACCTCCATGGGAGACCCAGTACTTC TRBJ2-5 NA NA TRBV27
CASSSGAGNNEQFF TGCGCCAGCAGCTCGGGAGCGGGAAACAATGAGCAGTTCTTC TRBJ2-1 TRBD2 NA TRBV5-1
CASSIPGWNTEAFF TGTGCCAGTAGTATACCGGGATGGAACACTGAAGCTTTCTTT TRBJ1-1 NA once TRBV19
CASSADRVFGNTIYF TGTGCCAGCAGTGCTGACAGGGTATTTGGAAACACCATATATTTT TRBJ1-3 TRBD1 NA TRBV28
CTSSSRLAGGPEQYF TGCACCAGCAGCTCCCGACTAGCGGGAGGGCCCGAGCAGTACTTC TRBJ2-7 NA NA TRBV1
CASSPGWHSGNTIYF TGTGCCAGCAGCCCAGGGTGGCACTCTGGAAACACCATATATTTT TRBJ1-3 NA NA TRBV6-5
CASSPSRLESYEQYF TGTGCCAGCAGCCCCTCCAGACTAGAATCCTACGAGCAGTACTTC TRBJ2-7 NA NA TRBV7-2
CASSVGFFETQYF TGTGCCAGCAGCGTAGGTTTTTTTGAGACCCAGTACTTC TRBJ2-5 NA NA TRBV9
CASSLAGTENGYTF TGCGCCAGCAGCTTGGCCGGGACAGAGAATGGCTACACCTTC TRBJ1-2 TRBD1 NA TRBV5-1
CASSQFPRTYEQYF TGCGCCAGCAGTCAATTCCCCCGAACCTACGAGCAGTACTTC TRBJ2-7 NA NA TRBV23-1
CASIYFPGSGNTIYF TGTGCCAGCATTTACTTTCCAGGATCCGGAAACACCATATATTTT TRBJ1-3 NA NA TRBV6-6
CASSQVGVYEQYF TGCGCCAGCAGCCAAGTCGGGGTCTACGAGCAGTACTTC TRBJ2-7 NA NA TRBV4-1
CASGQGLAGTDTQYF TGTGCCAGCGGACAGGGACTAGCGGGCACAGATACGCAGTATTTT TRBJ2-3 TRBD2 NA TRBV6-5
CASSSYRTGGIQPQHF TGTGCCAGCAGCTCTTACCGGACAGGGGGAATTCAGCCCCAGCATTTT TRBJ1-5 NA few TRBV21-1
CASLSGANVLTF TGTGCCAGCTTGTCGGGGGCCAACGTCCTGACTTTC TRBJ2-6 NA few TRBV6-6
CASSRPENYNEQFF TGTGCCAGCAGTCGACCAGAGAACTACAATGAGCAGTTCTTC TRBJ2-1 NA NA TRBV28
CASSPPIDEGAHYNEQFF TGTGCCAGCTCACCACCCATTGACGAGGGGGCGCATTACAATGAGCAGTTCTTC TRBJ2-1 TRBD1 NA TRBV18
CASSQATKGGELFF TGCGCCAGCAGCCAAGCCACAAAGGGCGGGGAGCTGTTTTTT TRBJ2-2 NA NA TRBV4-3
CASRTQYRGQKPNYGYTF TGTGCCAGCAGAACTCAATATAGGGGACAAAAACCTAACTATGGCTACACCTTC TRBJ1-2 NA NA TRBV28
CASSPGTSGNTQYF TGTGCCAGCAGTCCAGGGACTAGCGGGAATACGCAGTATTTT TRBJ2-3 TRBD2 few TRBV27
CASSQVLAEPYEQYF TGCGCCAGCAGCCAAGTTCTAGCGGAGCCCTACGAGCAGTACTTC TRBJ2-7 TRBD2 few TRBV4-1
CASSSRTNFDEQYF TGCGCCAGCAGCTCTCGGACCAATTTTGATGAGCAGTACTTC TRBJ2-7 NA NA TRBV5-1
CASTQGEETQYF TGTGCCAGCACCCAGGGGGAAGAGACCCAGTACTTC TRBJ2-5 TRBD1 NA TRBV28
CASSLPGRGTGELFF TGTGCCAGCAGCTTGCCCGGGAGGGGTACCGGGGAGCTGTTTTTT TRBJ2-2 TRBD2 NA TRBV5-4
CASSQDPPGLANEQFF TGCGCCAGCAGCCAAGATCCGCCGGGACTAGCGAATGAGCAGTTCTTC TRBJ2-1 TRBD2 few TRBV4-3
CASRLTSGSTGELFF TGTGCCAGCAGATTGACTAGCGGGAGTACCGGGGAGCTGTTTTTT TRBJ2-2 TRBD2 NA TRBV6-1
CASSLRTGYGYTF TGTGCCAGTAGTCTTAGGACCGGCTATGGCTACACCTTC TRBJ1-2 NA NA TRBV19
CASSPEGASYEQYF TGCGCCAGCAGCCCGGAGGGGGCCTCCTACGAGCAGTACTTC TRBJ2-7 NA NA TRBV5-1
CASNSGASNQPQHF TGTGCCAGCAACTCGGGGGCCAGCAATCAGCCCCAGCATTTT TRBJ1-5 NA NA TRBV25-1
CATSRDGVSGLGYTF TGTGCCACCAGCAGAGATGGAGTCAGTGGGTTGGGCTACACCTTC TRBJ1-2 NA once TRBV15
CASSATGGGSYGYTF TGCGCCAGCAGCGCGACGGGGGGAGGTAGCTATGGCTACACCTTC TRBJ1-2 NA NA TRBV5-1
CASSLGQVSDTQYF TGTGCCAGCAGCTTAGGACAAGTATCCGATACGCAGTATTTT TRBJ2-3 NA NA TRBV7-9
CASSLQGGQTEAFF TGTGCCAGCAGCCTCCAGGGGGGGCAGACTGAAGCTTTCTTT TRBJ1-1 TRBD1 NA TRBV7-9
CASSLLYNEQFF TGTGCCAGCAGTTTACTCTACAATGAGCAGTTCTTC TRBJ2-1 NA NA TRBV28
CASIFPVGEQYF TGTGCCAGCATCTTCCCCGTGGGTGAGCAGTACTTC TRBJ2-7 NA NA TRBV7-3
CASSRPWGNSPLHF TGTGCCAGCAGCCGACCATGGGGAAATTCACCCCTCCACTTT TRBJ1-6 NA NA TRBV5-8
CASSSDSVSYNEQFF TGTGCCAGTAGTAGCGACAGCGTCTCCTACAATGAGCAGTTCTTC TRBJ2-1 NA NA TRBV19
CASSLLAVGNQPQHF TGTGCCAGCAGTTTATTAGCAGTGGGGAATCAGCCCCAGCATTTT TRBJ1-5 NA NA TRBV28
CASSLASGTYNEQFF TGTGCCAGCAGCTTAGCTAGCGGGACGTACAATGAGCAGTTCTTC TRBJ2-1 TRBD2 NA TRBV7-2
CASSQAYYEQYF TGTGCCAGCAGCCAAGCGTACTACGAGCAGTACTTC TRBJ2-7 NA NA TRBV14
CARILAKNIQYF TGTGCCAGAATTTTAGCCAAAAACATTCAGTACTTC TRBJ2-4 NA NA TRBV27
CASGRGNTEAFF TGTGCCAGCGGAAGGGGGAACACTGAAGCTTTCTTT TRBJ1-1 NA once TRBV6-1
CASSMSVSGNTIYF TGTGCCAGTAGTATGTCCGTCTCTGGAAACACCATATATTTT TRBJ1-3 NA NA TRBV19
CASSQAQRELGTGELFF TGCGCCAGCAGCCAAGCCCAGCGGGAGCTCGGCACCGGGGAGCTGTTTTTT TRBJ2-2 TRBD2 NA TRBV4-1
CASSGLSNQPQHF TGCGCCAGCAGTGGACTGAGCAATCAGCCCCAGCATTTT TRBJ1-5 NA NA TRBV10-2
CASSQDRGPYEQYF TGCGCCAGCAGCCAGGACAGGGGGCCCTACGAGCAGTACTTC TRBJ2-7 TRBD1 once TRBV4-1
CASSQGSSGRAIEQFF TGCGCCAGCAGCCAAGGTTCAAGCGGGAGGGCCATTGAGCAGTTCTTC TRBJ2-1 TRBD2 NA TRBV4-3
CASRIGDRGETQYF TGTGCCAGCAGAATAGGGGACAGGGGCGAGACCCAGTACTTC TRBJ2-5 TRBD1 NA TRBV2
CASSLESRNEQFF TGCGCCAGCAGCTTGGAAAGCAGAAATGAGCAGTTCTTC TRBJ2-1 NA NA TRBV5-1